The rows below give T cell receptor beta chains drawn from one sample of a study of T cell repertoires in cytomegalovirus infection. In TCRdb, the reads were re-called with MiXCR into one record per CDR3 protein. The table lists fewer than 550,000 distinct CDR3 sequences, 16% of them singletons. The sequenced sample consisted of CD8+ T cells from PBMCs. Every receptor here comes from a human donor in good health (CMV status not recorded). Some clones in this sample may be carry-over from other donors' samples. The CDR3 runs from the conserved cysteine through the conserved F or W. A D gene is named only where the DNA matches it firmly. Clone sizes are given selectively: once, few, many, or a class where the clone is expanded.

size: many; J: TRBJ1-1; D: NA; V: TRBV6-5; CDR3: CASSYSTGYMNTEAFF; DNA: TGTGCCAGCAGTTACTCTACAGGGTACATGAACACTGAAGCTTTCTTT
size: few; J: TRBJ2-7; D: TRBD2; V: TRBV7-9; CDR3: CASSLVAGGSPSYEQYF; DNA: TGTGCCAGCAGCTTAGTAGCGGGGGGTTCCCCATCCTACGAGCAGTACTTC
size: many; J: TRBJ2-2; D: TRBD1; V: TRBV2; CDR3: CASNPDRVFTGELFF; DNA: TGTGCCAGCAACCCCGACAGGGTATTTACCGGGGAGCTGTTTTTT
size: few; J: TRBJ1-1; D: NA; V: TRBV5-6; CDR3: CASRSLEGMNTEAFF; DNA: TGTGCCAGCAGATCCCTTGAGGGGATGAACACTGAAGCTTTCTTT
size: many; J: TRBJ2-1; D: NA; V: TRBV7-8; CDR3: CASSHGAGAGNEQFF; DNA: TGTGCCAGCAGCCACGGGGCGGGGGCCGGCAATGAGCAGTTCTTC
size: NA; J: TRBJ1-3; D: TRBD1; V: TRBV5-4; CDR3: CASRQDRGVGNTIYF; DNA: TGTGCCAGCAGGCAGGACAGGGGTGTTGGAAACACCATATATTTT
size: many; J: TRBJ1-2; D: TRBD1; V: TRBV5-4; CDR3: CASSYGQDNYGYTF; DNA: TGTGCCAGCAGCTACGGACAGGACAACTATGGCTACACCTTC
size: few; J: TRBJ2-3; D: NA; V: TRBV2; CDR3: CASSANREGGTDTQYF; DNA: TGTGCCAGCAGCGCAAACAGGGAGGGTGGCACAGATACGCAGTATTTT
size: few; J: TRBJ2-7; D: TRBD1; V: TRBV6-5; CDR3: CASIPRPGQGFDEQYF; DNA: TGTGCCAGCATACCGCGGCCGGGACAGGGGTTCGACGAGCAGTACTTC
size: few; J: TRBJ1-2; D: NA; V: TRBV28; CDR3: CASSSTTTGYYGYTF; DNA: TGTGCCAGCAGCTCTACTACGACAGGATACTATGGCTACACCTTC
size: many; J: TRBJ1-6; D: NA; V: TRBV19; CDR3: CASSMGLRNGDSPLHF; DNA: TGTGCCAGTAGTATGGGCCTAAGGAACGGCGATTCACCCCTCCACTTT
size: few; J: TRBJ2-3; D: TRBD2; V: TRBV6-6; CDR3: CASSYSISPRGSTDTQYF; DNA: TGTGCCAGCAGTTACTCGATTAGCCCGCGGGGGAGCACAGATACGCAGTATTTT
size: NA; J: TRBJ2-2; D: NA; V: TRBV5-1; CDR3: CASRQNTGELFF; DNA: TGCGCCAGCCGACAAAACACCGGGGAGCTGTTTTTT
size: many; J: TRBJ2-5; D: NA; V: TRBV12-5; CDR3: CASGLPVGAQQETQYF; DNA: TGTGCTAGTGGTTTGCCCGTGGGAGCTCAGCAAGAGACCCAGTACTTC
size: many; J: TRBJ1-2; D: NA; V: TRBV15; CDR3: CATSTPLMIGRDGYTF; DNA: TGTGCCACCAGCACCCCTCTGATGATTGGACGCGATGGCTACACCTTC
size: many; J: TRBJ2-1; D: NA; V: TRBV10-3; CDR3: CAISETGNNEQFF; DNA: TGTGCCATCAGTGAGACAGGGAACAATGAGCAGTTCTTC
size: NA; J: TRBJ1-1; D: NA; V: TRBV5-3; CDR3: CASSLAIGMNTEAFF; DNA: TGTGCCAGCAGCTTGGCCATAGGGATGAACACTGAAGCTTTCTTT
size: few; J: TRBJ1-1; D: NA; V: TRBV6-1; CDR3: CASRSEGTEAFF; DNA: TGTGCCAGCAGATCAGAGGGCACTGAAGCTTTCTTT
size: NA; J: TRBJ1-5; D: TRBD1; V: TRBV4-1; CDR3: CASSQDVRGLNQPQHF; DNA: TGCGCCAGCAGCCAAGATGTCAGGGGGCTAAACCAGCCCCAGCATTTT
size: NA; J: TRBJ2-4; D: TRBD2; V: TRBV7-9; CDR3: CASSRQAGAAKNIQYF; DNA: TGTGCCAGCAGCCGTCAAGCGGGAGCCGCCAAAAACATTCAGTACTTC
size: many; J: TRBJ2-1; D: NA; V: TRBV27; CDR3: CASSLSSASSYNEQFF; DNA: TGTGCCAGCAGTTTAAGTTCGGCAAGCTCCTACAATGAGCAGTTCTTC
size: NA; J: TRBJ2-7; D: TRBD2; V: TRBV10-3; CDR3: CAISLPGGNEQYF; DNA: TGTGCCATCAGTTTGCCGGGGGGAAACGAGCAGTACTTC
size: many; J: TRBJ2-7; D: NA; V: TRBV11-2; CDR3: CASTGGGDNYEQYF; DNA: TGTGCCAGCACTGGGGGAGGGGACAACTACGAGCAGTACTTC
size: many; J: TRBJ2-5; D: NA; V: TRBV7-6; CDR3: CASSPPPTWETQYF; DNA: TGTGCCAGCAGCCCCCCTCCGACCTGGGAGACCCAGTACTTC
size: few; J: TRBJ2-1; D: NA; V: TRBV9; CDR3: CASSVNTGTARDEQFF; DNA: TGTGCCAGCAGCGTTAATACCGGGACGGCGCGGGATGAGCAGTTCTTC
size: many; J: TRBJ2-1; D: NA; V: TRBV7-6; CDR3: CASGALYNEQFF; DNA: TGTGCCAGCGGGGCGTTGTACAATGAGCAGTTCTTC
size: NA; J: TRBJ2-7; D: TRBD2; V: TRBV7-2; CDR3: CASSLFSGGDYEQYF; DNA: TGTGCCAGCAGCTTGTTTAGCGGGGGGGACTACGAGCAGTACTTC
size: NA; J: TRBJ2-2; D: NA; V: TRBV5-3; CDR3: CVSSQRQFTGVLFF; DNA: TGTGTCAGCAGCCAGCGGCAATTCACCGGGGTGCTGTTTTTT
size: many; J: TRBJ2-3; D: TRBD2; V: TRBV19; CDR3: CASSMGLAGGGTDTQYF; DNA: TGTGCCAGTAGTATGGGGCTAGCGGGAGGAGGAACAGATACGCAGTATTTT
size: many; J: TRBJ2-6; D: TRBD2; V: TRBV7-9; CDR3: CAAREATGANVLTF; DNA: TGTGCCGCCCGGGAGGCGACCGGGGCCAACGTCCTGACTTTC
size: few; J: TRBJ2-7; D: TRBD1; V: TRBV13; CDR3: CASSSSGQVHEQYF; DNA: TGTGCCAGCAGCTCCTCCGGACAGGTACACGAGCAGTACTTC
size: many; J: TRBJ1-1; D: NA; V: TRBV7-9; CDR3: CASSLAPLNTEAFF; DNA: TGTGCCAGCAGCTTAGCCCCCTTGAACACTGAAGCTTTCTTT
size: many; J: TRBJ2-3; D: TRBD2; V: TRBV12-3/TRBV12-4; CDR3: CASRANLAGVVDTQYF; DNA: TGTGCCAGCAGGGCCAACCTAGCGGGGGTCGTGGATACGCAGTATTTT
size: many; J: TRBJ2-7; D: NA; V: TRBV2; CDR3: CASRGRGEQYF; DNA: TGTGCCAGCCGGGGAAGAGGCGAGCAGTACTTC
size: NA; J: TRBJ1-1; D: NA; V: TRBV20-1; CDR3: CSARLEGTEAFF; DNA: TGCAGTGCTAGACTAGAGGGCACTGAAGCTTTCTTT
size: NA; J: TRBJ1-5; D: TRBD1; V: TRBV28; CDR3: CASTQWTGGTNQPQHF; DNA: TGTGCCAGCACCCAATGGACAGGGGGAACAAATCAGCCCCAGCATTTT
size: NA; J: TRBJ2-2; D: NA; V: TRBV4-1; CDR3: CASSPGDWGELFF; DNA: TGCGCCAGCAGCCCAGGGGATTGGGGGGAGCTGTTTTTT
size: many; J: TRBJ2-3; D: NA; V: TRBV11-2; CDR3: CASSSSLTTDTQYF; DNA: TGTGCCAGCAGCTCCTCACTGACCACAGATACGCAGTATTTT
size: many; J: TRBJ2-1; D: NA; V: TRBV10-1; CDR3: CASSESIGSGSYNEQFF; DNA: TGCGCCAGCAGTGAGTCGATCGGGTCTGGGTCCTACAATGAGCAGTTCTTC
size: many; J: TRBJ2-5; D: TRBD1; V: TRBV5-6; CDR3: CASSLVDRGGRETQYF; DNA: TGTGCCAGCAGCTTGGTTGACAGGGGTGGACGAGAGACCCAGTACTTC
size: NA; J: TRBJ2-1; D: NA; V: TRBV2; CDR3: CATRGSRNEQFF; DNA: TGTGCCACCAGGGGTAGTCGCAATGAGCAGTTCTTC
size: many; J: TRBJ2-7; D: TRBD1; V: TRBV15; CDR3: CATSRDSRTGASYEQYF; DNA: TGTGCCACCAGCAGAGATAGTAGGACAGGGGCATCCTACGAGCAGTACTTC
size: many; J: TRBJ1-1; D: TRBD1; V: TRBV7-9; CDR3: CASSSPQGAGNTEAFF; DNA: TGTGCCAGCAGCTCCCCCCAGGGGGCAGGGAACACTGAAGCTTTCTTT
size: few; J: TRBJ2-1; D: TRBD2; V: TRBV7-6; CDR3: CASSLGGLAFGEQFF; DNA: TGTGCCAGCAGCTTAGGGGGACTAGCGTTTGGTGAGCAGTTCTTC
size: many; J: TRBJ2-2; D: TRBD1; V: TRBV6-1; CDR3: CASTLTGVPGELFF; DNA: TGTGCCAGCACCCTGACAGGGGTCCCCGGGGAGCTGTTTTTT
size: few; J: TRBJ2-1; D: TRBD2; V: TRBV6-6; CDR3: CASSYRSGEGYNEQFF; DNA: TGTGCCAGCAGTTACCGTAGCGGGGAAGGGTACAATGAGCAGTTCTTC
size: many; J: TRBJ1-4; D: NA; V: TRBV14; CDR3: CASSLFSSTNEKLFF; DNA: TGTGCCAGCAGTCTCTTTTCGTCAACTAATGAAAAACTGTTTTTT
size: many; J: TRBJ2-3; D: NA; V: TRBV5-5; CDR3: CASTQGGGIRDTQYF; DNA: TGTGCCAGCACCCAGGGGGGGGGCATTCGAGATACGCAGTATTTT